This record looks at one T cell receptor beta chain sequence and its context. The entry originates in a study of blood T cell repertoires in COVID-19. In the study overall: Collection of acute and convalescent COVID-19 samples took place in the United States, Italy and Spain.

Using immunoSEQ multiplex PCR, the repertoire was profiled, and TCRdb retains in-frame clones only, with some absent. Altogether 200,000 to 250,000 clones are present, 90% to 95% being singletons, with the ten largest covering around 0.85%. Sequenced material: peripheral blood. The source is a man aged 60 to 75 with COVID-19, enrolled during active disease.

The CDR3 DNA is TGTGCCAGCAGCTCCTCTAGCGGGAGATACCTCACAGATACGCAGTATTTT. Translating it yields CASSSSSGRYLTDTQYF. The chain couples TRBV5-4 to TRBJ2-3, with 10 bases that match TRBD2. Unmatched junction bases numbered 9, after V lost 3 bases and J lost 2 bases. From germline, CDR1 is SGHNT and CDR2 YYREEE (reference sequence). This CDR3 is built from 17 residues. Full variable domain (outside the CDR3, taken from reference TRBV5-4 and TRBJ2-3): ETGVTQSPTHLIKTRGQQVTLRCSSQSGHNTVSWYQQALGQGPQFIFQYYREEENGRGNFPPRFSGLQFPNYSSELNVNALELDDSALYLCASSSSSGRYLTDTQYFGPGTRLTVL.